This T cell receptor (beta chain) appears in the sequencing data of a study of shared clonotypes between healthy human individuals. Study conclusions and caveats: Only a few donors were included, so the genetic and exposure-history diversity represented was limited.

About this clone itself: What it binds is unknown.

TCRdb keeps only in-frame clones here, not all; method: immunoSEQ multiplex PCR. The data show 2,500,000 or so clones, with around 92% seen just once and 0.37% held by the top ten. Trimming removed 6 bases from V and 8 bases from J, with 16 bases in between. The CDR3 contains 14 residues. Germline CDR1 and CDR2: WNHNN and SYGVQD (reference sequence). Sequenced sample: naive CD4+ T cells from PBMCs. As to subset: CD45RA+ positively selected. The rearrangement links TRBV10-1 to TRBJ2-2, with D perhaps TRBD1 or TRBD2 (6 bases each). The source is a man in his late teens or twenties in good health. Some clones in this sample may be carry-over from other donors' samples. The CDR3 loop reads CASRRETGRGELFF. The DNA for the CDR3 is TGCGCCAGCAGGAGGGAAACAGGGAGGGGGGAGCTGTTTTTT.